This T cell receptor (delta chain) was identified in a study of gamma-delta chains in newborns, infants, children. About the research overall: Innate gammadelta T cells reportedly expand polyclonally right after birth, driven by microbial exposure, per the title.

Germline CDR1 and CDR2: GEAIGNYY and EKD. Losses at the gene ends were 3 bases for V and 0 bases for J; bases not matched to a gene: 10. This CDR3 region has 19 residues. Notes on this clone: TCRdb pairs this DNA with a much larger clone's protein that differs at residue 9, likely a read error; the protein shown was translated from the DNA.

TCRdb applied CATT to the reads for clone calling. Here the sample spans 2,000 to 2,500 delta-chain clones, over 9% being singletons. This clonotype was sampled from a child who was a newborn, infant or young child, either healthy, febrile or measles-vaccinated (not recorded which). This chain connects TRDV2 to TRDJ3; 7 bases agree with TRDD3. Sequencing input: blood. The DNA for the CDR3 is TGTGCCTGTGACTCCATACTGGGGCAAAGCTCCTGGGACACCCGACAGATGTTTTTC. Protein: CACDSILGQSSWDTRQMFF.